This TCR beta chain was profiled in a study of identical twins. Study observations and caveats: Insertions were fewer in abundant cord blood beta clonotypes, whereas memory repertoires showed none of this pattern.

As for this clonotype: The antigen is undetermined.

A universal primer site arose from template switching, and cDNA bore unique molecular identifiers. TCRdb called the 5' RACE reads again in MiXCR, with one record for every CDR3 protein. This sample carries about 690,000 distinct CDR3 sequences, 20% to 25% of them seen once, and the ten largest clones take over 4%. The CDR3 sequence is 13 residues long. Trimming left V 4 bases short and J 5 bases short, with 12 bases between. Germline V gives CDR1 SGHDT, CDR2 YYEEEE. The sample was also linked to a second study, of T cells expressing NK-cell markers.

The clonotype originates from a woman between 18 and 29 years old in good health. The specimen was PBMCs. The chain recombines TRBV5-6 with TRBJ1-1; D gene uncertain. CDR3: CASSRSPETEAFF. As DNA, the CDR3 is TGTGCCAGCAGCCGTTCACCGGAAACTGAAGCTTTCTTT.